The clone carrying this TCR beta chain was found many times. Its antigen is unidentified. TCR alpha and beta CDR3 regions were amplified from RNA using iRepertoire nested multiplex PCR. One-step reverse transcription and amplification started from approximately 100-400 ng of tissue mRNA or PBMC total RNA. One entry per CDR3 protein results from TCRdb running MiXCR on the multiplex PCR reads. The data show about 180,000 distinct CDR3 sequences, more than 35% seen once. V was cut by 5 bases and J by 6 bases, with 6 bases left in between. This CDR3 has 11 amino acids. The germline V gene encodes CDR1 SGHTA and CDR2 FQGNSA. The sample originates from a study of glioma-infiltrating T cells. Study-wide results and caveats: Above-expected tissue-blood divergence occurred in all gliomas, most in low-grade ones. Very few CDR3 sequences were shared between tissue and blood.

This chain links TRBV7-2 with TRBJ2-3, with unresolved D. Sequencing was done on a sample of glioma tissue, nonneoplastic brain tissue, or PBMCs (not recorded which). This receptor was taken from a human donor with low-grade glioma or glioblastoma, undergoing nonglioma brain surgery, or in good health (not recorded which). CDR3: CASSPQDTQYF. The CDR3 DNA reads as TGTGCCAGCAGCCCACAGGATACGCAGTATTTT.